The 32 T cell receptor beta chains below come from one sample, sequenced in a study of T cell repertoires in cytomegalovirus infection. From the reads, TCRdb called clonotypes with MiXCR, one entry per CDR3 protein. There are hundreds of thousands of distinct CDR3 sequences in the sample; under 8.5% occur only once, and around 6.5% lies in the top ten. Sequenced material: PBMCs. Receptor source: a human donor in good health (CMV status not recorded). Some clones in this sample may be carry-over from other donors' samples.

This clonotype has at least ten counts. V usage is TRBV12-3 or TRBV12-4 and J usage is TRBJ2-7; D gene unclear. V was shortened by 5 bases and J by 4 bases, with 9 bases between the two germline ends. The CDR3 runs to 12 residues. In DNA, the CDR3 is TGTGCCAGCAGTCCGACACCTTACGAGCAGTACTTC. Translating gives CASSPTPYEQYF.

The CDR3 region has the DNA TGTGCCAGCACCCGGGACAGGGCCTCCTACAATGAGCAGTTCTTC. Protein product: CASTRDRASYNEQFF. The J gene is TRBJ2-1, the V gene TRBV28, with 9 bases lining up with TRBD1. This CDR3 has 15 residues. The germline V gene encodes CDR1 MDHEN and CDR2 SYDVKM. V dropped 7 bases and J dropped 0; count of bases not matched to a gene: 4. Filled out from reference TRBV28 and TRBJ2-1, the complete variable domain reads DVKVTQSSRYLVKRTGEKVFLECVQDMDHENMFWYRQDPGLGLRLIYFSYDVKMKEKGDIPEGYSVSREKKERFSLILESASTNQTSMYLCASTRDRASYNEQFFGPGTRLTVL.

This clonotype appeared many times. The CDR3 sequence is CASSPGPIYGNEQFF. For the CDR3, the DNA is TGCGCCAGCAGCCCCGGGCCCATCTATGGGAATGAGCAGTTCTTC. The chain recombines TRBV4-1 with TRBJ2-1; D is ambiguous. The ends were cut back, 4 bases at V and 7 bases at J, with 17 bases in the middle. The CDR3 has 15 amino acids. The V gene's germline CDR1 is MGHRA and CDR2 YSYEKL.

The rearrangement links TRBV28 to TRBJ2-2; tentative D call: TRBD2 (5 bases). This CDR3 contains 12 residues. Trimming stripped 7 bases from V and 3 bases from J, with 6 bases between. The germline CDR1 and CDR2 sequences are MDHEN and SYDVKM. The CDR3 nucleotides read TGTGCCAGCAAGGAGGACACCGGGGAGCTGTTTTTT. It is translated as CASKEDTGELFF.

This clonotype was recorded many times. The chain has TRBV6-2 or TRBV6-3 and TRBJ2-1; D is perhaps TRBD2 (5 bases). Germline V gene sequence: CDR1 MNHEY, CDR2 SVGEGT. V was shortened by 0 bases and J by 6 bases, with 9 bases between the two germline ends. CDR3 length: 14 amino acids. The CDR3 DNA is TGTGCCAGCAGTTACTCACCAGAGGGCAATGAGCAGTTCTTC. Amino acids: CASSYSPEGNEQFF.

V and J are TRBV7-2 and TRBJ1-2; D is possibly TRBD1 (6 bases). Trimming stripped 4 bases from V and 5 bases from J, with 11 bases between. The CDR3 has 13 residues. Germline lookup yields CDR1 SGHTA and CDR2 FQGNSA. CDR3 in DNA: TGTGCCAGCAGCTCGGACAGAATTTATGGCTACACCTTC. As protein: CASSSDRIYGYTF.

This clonotype was seen ten or more times. The rearrangement links TRBV14 to TRBJ2-5; perhaps TRBD1 as D (5 bases). The germline V gene encodes CDR1 SGHDN and CDR2 FVKESK. This CDR3 contains 13 residues. V was pared by 4 bases and J by 1 base, with 7 bases between. DNA of the CDR3: TGTGCCAGCAGCCGACAGCTCCAAGAGACCCAGTACTTC. As protein: CASSRQLQETQYF.

This clonotype came up many times. The genes are TRBV11-2 and TRBJ1-2; D gene unclear. V shed 0 bases and J shed 1 base, with 9 bases lying between them. The V gene's germline CDR1 is SGHAT and CDR2 FQNNGV. The CDR3 runs to 15 residues. The chain's CDR3 is CASSLDVDGNYGYTF. The CDR3 bases are TGTGCCAGCAGCTTAGATGTCGACGGTAACTATGGCTACACCTTC.

Ten or more counts support this clonotype. V gene TRBV12-3 or TRBV12-4 combines with J gene TRBJ1-5; D unresolved. The length of the CDR3 is 15 residues. With 6 bases removed from V and 0 bases from J, the gap between germline ends came to 12 bases. The CDR3 DNA reads TGTGCCAGCAGCCCGGCCAGAAATAGCAATCAGCCCCAGCATTTT. Its protein is CASSPARNSNQPQHF.

This clonotype appeared many times. V and J are TRBV2 and TRBJ1-1; the D is unclear. CDR3 length: 12 residues. Germline lookup yields CDR1 SNHLY and CDR2 FYNNEI. Trimming shortened V by 6 bases and J by 8 bases, and 13 bases separated the two germline ends. CDR3 protein: CASSEETDEAFF. The CDR3 DNA is TGTGCCAGCAGCGAGGAGACGGACGAAGCTTTCTTT.

This clonotype occurred many times. V gene TRBV19 combines with J gene TRBJ1-6; no reliable D call. The CDR3 sequence is 14 residues long. The V gene lost 3 bases and the J gene lost 7 bases, with 10 bases spanning the gap. The germline CDR1 and CDR2 sequences are LNHDA and SQIVND (reference sequence). DNA for the CDR3: TGTGCCAGTAGTATTAGGGAGGCGAATTCACCCCTCCACTTT. The encoded protein is CASSIREANSPLHF.

This clonotype was seen many times. CDR3 amino acids: CASSSLEGGFNYGYTF. The DNA of the CDR3 is TGTGCCAGCAGCTCCCTGGAGGGGGGTTTTAACTATGGCTACACCTTC. This chain uses TRBV7-9 with TRBJ1-2; weak D call: TRBD1 (6 bases). From germline, CDR1 is SEHNR and CDR2 FQNEAQ (reference sequence). Trimming cost V 4 bases and J 1 base, with 16 bases left between them. This CDR3 spans 16 amino acids. The full variable domain, in which reference TRBV7-9 and TRBJ1-2 provide the parts outside the CDR3, is DTGVSQNPRHKITKRGQNVTFRCDPISEHNRLYWYRQTLGQGPEFLTYFQNEAQLEKSRLLSDRFSAERPKGSFSTLEIQRTEQGDSAMYLCASSSLEGGFNYGYTFGSGTRLTVV.

This clonotype occurred many times. CDR3: CASSSQGYEQYF. The CDR3 bases are TGTGCCAGCAGCTCACAGGGGTACGAGCAGTACTTC. This chain uses TRBV7-2 with TRBJ2-7; 7 nucleotides match TRBD1. V was pared by 4 bases and J by 4 bases, with 1 base of the junction left unmatched. The germline CDR1 and CDR2 sequences are SGHTA and FQGNSA. This CDR3 spans 12 amino acids.

This clonotype was seen ten or more times. The chain employs TRBV29-1 and TRBJ2-2; D gene uncertain. The CDR3 runs 13 residues. Looked up from germline, CDR1 is SQVTM and CDR2 is ANQGSEA. V was pared by 2 bases and J by 6 bases, with 10 bases between. CDR3 sequence reads: CSVEKESAGELFF. CDR3 nucleotides: TGCAGCGTTGAAAAGGAAAGCGCCGGGGAGCTGTTTTTT.

The chain combines TRBV25-1 with TRBJ2-2, with D perhaps TRBD2 (6 bases). Germline V lookup: CDR1 MGHDK, CDR2 SYGVNS. V lost 6 bases and J 0 bases, leaving 11 bases between the germline ends. The CDR3 runs to 15 residues. The CDR3 DNA reads as TGTGCCAGCAGCGTACTAGCCGCGAACACCGGGGAGCTGTTTTTT. Its protein is CASSVLAANTGELFF.

The sample holds many counts of this clonotype. The gene calls are TRBV12-3 or TRBV12-4 and TRBJ2-3; D possibly matches TRBD1 or TRBD2 (5 bases each). The CDR3 contains 14 residues. V shed 5 bases and J shed 2 bases, with 11 bases lying between them. The chain's CDR3 is CASSRDGNTDTQYF. As DNA, the CDR3 is TGTGCCAGCAGTCGGGACGGTAACACAGATACGCAGTATTTT.

This clonotype was counted many times. This rearrangement joins TRBV7-9 to TRBJ1-1; 8 bases line up with TRBD1. Per germline, CDR1 SEHNR and CDR2 FQNEAQ (reference sequence). The length of the CDR3 is 15 residues. The V and J ends lost 4 bases and 4 bases, in that order; junction bases with no gene match: 8. CDR3 coding DNA: TGTGCCAGCAGCTCCTCTTGGACAGGGACCACTGAAGCTTTCTTT. It encodes CASSSSWTGTTEAFF.

Many counts were recorded for this clonotype. The chain carries TRBV7-2 and TRBJ2-1, with D tentatively TRBD1 or TRBD2 (6 bases each). Germline V gene lookup returns CDR1 SGHTA and CDR2 FQGNSA. This CDR3 contains 13 residues. Trimming took off 5 bases at V and 10 bases at J, with 15 bases between the two ends. The DNA for the CDR3 is TGTGCCAGCAGCACGCTAGGGGGGCGGGAGCAGTTCTTC. Amino acid sequence: CASSTLGGREQFF.

This clonotype was seen a handful of times. The chain couples TRBV18 to TRBJ2-5, with 7 nucleotides matching TRBD2. Germline V gene lookup returns CDR1 KGHSH and CDR2 LQKENI. V shed 1 base and J 2 bases; nucleotides not matched to a gene: 7. CDR3 length equals 16 residues. The CDR3 sequence: CASSPRRGSTQETQYF. CDR3 DNA: TGTGCCAGCTCACCACGGCGGGGGTCAACTCAAGAGACCCAGTACTTC.

The J gene is TRBJ1-5, the V gene TRBV10-3, with TRBD1 matching over 7 bases. Trimming cost V 2 bases and J 6 bases; bases outside gene matches: 4. The CDR3 is made up of 14 amino acids. CDR1 and CDR2 from the germline V gene are ENHRY and SYGVKD. Here the CDR3 reads CAISEDRDSQPQHF. The CDR3 DNA sequence: TGTGCCATCAGTGAGGACAGGGACAGTCAGCCCCAGCATTTT.

At least ten counts were recorded for this clonotype. This chain links TRBV6-5 with TRBJ2-7, with 7 bases identical to TRBD1. The junction had 12 bases not matched to a gene; V was cut back by 4 bases and J by 0 bases. CDR3 length: 17 residues. From germline, CDR1 is MNHEY and CDR2 SVGAGI. The DNA for the CDR3 is TGTGCCAGCAGTTCGACTCGGGACAGAAGGAGCTCCTACGAGCAGTACTTC. This translates into CASSSTRDRRSSYEQYF.

This clonotype has a count of ten or more. The junction shows a germline mismatch at one end, possibly a read error. The chain employs TRBV7-2 and TRBJ2-7; D is uncertain. Germline V gives CDR1 SGHTA, CDR2 FQGNSA. This CDR3 contains 12 residues. CDR3 in amino acids: CASSSPDPSWVF. The CDR3 DNA sequence: TGTGCCAGCAGCTCCCCAGATCCGAGCTGGGTATTC.

The chain is built from TRBV19 and TRBJ1-1; D unclear. This CDR3 is built from 13 residues. V was shortened by 7 bases and J by 0 bases, with 9 bases between the two germline ends. Germline V gives CDR1 LNHDA, CDR2 SQIVND (reference sequence). In nucleotides, the CDR3 is TGTGCCAGTATCGTTGGAGTGAACACTGAAGCTTTCTTT. Translation: CASIVGVNTEAFF. The full variable domain, rest sourced from reference TRBV19 and TRBJ1-1, is DGGITQSPKYLFRKEGQNVTLSCEQNLNHDAMYWYRQDPGQGLRLIYYSQIVNDFQKGDIAEGYSVSREKKESFPLTVTSAQKNPTAFYLCASIVGVNTEAFFGQGTRLTVV.

This clonotype came up many times. The chain joins TRBV4-3 to TRBJ1-1; no reliable D call. This CDR3 is 14 amino acids long. V gave up 0 bases and J gave up 3 bases, with 8 bases separating them. Germline V CDR1 and CDR2: LGHNA, YSLEER. The CDR3 DNA is TGCGCCAGCAGCCAAGAGAGGGCAGACACTGAAGCTTTCTTT. Translating gives CASSQERADTEAFF.

This clonotype was observed at least ten times. V usage is TRBV28 and J usage is TRBJ1-4; D perhaps matches TRBD1 (6 bases). The germline gives CDR1 MDHEN, CDR2 SYDVKM. With 7 bases removed from V and 10 bases from J, the gap between germline ends came to 16 bases. The CDR3 length is 13 residues. The chain's CDR3 is CASTFEGERKLFF. The CDR3 DNA reads TGTGCCAGCACCTTCGAGGGGGAGAGAAAACTGTTTTTT.

This clonotype was seen only a few times. The V and J genes are TRBV12-3 or TRBV12-4 and TRBJ2-1; 7 bases line up with TRBD2. Trimming took 2 bases from V and 5 from J; bases not matched to a gene: 9. The CDR3 is 16 amino acids. The chain's CDR3 is CASSLWGGGFHNEQFF. CDR3 DNA sequence: TGTGCCAGCAGTTTATGGGGCGGGGGTTTTCACAATGAGCAGTTCTTC.

This clonotype showed up many times. This chain connects TRBV28 to TRBJ2-1; D ambiguous. This CDR3 has 10 residues. The germline gives CDR1 MDHEN, CDR2 SYDVKM. The germline V and J ends were trimmed by 7 bases and 10 bases, with 8 bases remaining between them. CDR3 sequence reads: CASKDGEQFF. CDR3 DNA: TGTGCCAGCAAAGACGGGGAGCAGTTCTTC.

J is TRBJ1-1 and V is TRBV5-4; a weak D match, TRBD1 (6 bases). Looked up from germline, CDR1 is SGHNT and CDR2 is YYREEE (reference sequence). The CDR3 runs 14 residues. V was pared by 3 bases and J by 6 bases, with 15 bases between. The CDR3 here is CASSWRGGYAEAFF. The CDR3 bases are TGTGCCAGCAGCTGGAGGGGGGGGTATGCTGAAGCTTTCTTT. Variable domain in full (rest from reference TRBV5-4 and TRBJ1-1): ETGVTQSPTHLIKTRGQQVTLRCSSQSGHNTVSWYQQALGQGPQFIFQYYREEENGRGNFPPRFSGLQFPNYSSELNVNALELDDSALYLCASSWRGGYAEAFFGQGTRLTVV.

This clonotype has at least ten counts. The chain uses TRBV12-5 and TRBJ2-2, with no clear D. Trimming cost V 5 bases and J 5 bases, with 6 bases left between them. The CDR3 length is 12 residues. The germline V gene has CDR1 LGHNT and CDR2 FRNRAP. The CDR3 coding sequence is TGTGCTAGTGGTCCCAAAACCGGGGAGCTGTTTTTT. Its translation is CASGPKTGELFF.

The J gene is TRBJ1-4, the V gene TRBV28; D is unclear. Trimming pared 2 bases from V and 7 bases from J, leaving 11 bases between. Germline CDR1 and CDR2: MDHEN and SYDVKM. The CDR3 consists of 14 residues. CDR3 residues: CASSLVARGEKLFF. In nucleotides, the CDR3 is TGTGCCAGCAGTTTAGTCGCCCGTGGTGAAAAACTGTTTTTT.

In this sample, this clonotype turned up many times. This rearrangement joins TRBV5-5 to TRBJ2-5, with D tentatively TRBD1 (6 bases). Germline values: CDR1 SGHKS, CDR2 YYEKEE (reference sequence). This CDR3 is built from 15 residues. V gave up 2 bases and J gave up 2 bases, with 13 bases separating them. Here the CDR3 DNA reads TGTGCCAGCAGCTTTCCCTGGGGGCGGCAAGAGACCCAGTACTTC. This translates into CASSFPWGRQETQYF. Full variable domain (remainder filled in from reference TRBV5-5 and TRBJ2-5): DAGVTQSPTHLIKTRGQQVTLRCSPISGHKSVSWYQQVLGQGPQFIFQYYEKEERGRGNFPDRFSARQFPNYSSELNVNALLLGDSALYLCASSFPWGRQETQYFGPGTRLLVL.

The chain couples TRBV23-1 to TRBJ2-7; D possibly corresponds to TRBD1 (7 bases). TRBV23-1 is marked as an open reading frame, function uncertain. CDR3 length equals 16 residues. The V end was cut by 0 bases, the J end by 2 bases, with 14 bases between. CDR3 DNA: TGCGCCAGCAGTCAATCTTGGAGGGGGCCTGCCTACGAGCAGTACTTC. Amino acids: CASSQSWRGPAYEQYF.